The rows below give T cell receptor beta chains drawn from one sample of a study of blood T cell repertoires in COVID-19. Produced via immunoSEQ multiplex PCR; TCRdb's table is partial and in-frame only. The top ten hold 7.8% of the sample, which has roughly 570,000 clones, approximately 91% seen once. Sequenced: peripheral blood. The receptors here all came from a woman aged 50 to 60 with COVID-19, enrolled during active disease. Each CDR3 is given with its conserved first and last residue. D genes are given only for firm matches. The size entry is marked missing in some rows and otherwise reads once, few, many or a size class.

.,TRBJ2-1,.,16,TRBV11-2,CASSLLRGSPYNEQFF,TGTGCCAGCAGCTTACTTCGGGGGTCGCCCTACAATGAGCAGTTCTTC
.,TRBJ2-3,.,13,TRBV3-1/TRBV3-2,CASSQELRDTQYF,TGTGCCAGCAGCCAAGAACTCAGGGATACGCAGTATTTT
.,TRBJ1-4,.,12,TRBV30,CAYGATNEKLFF,TGTGCCTACGGAGCAACTAATGAAAAACTGTTTTTT
.,TRBJ1-3,.,13,TRBV6-5,CATRGASGNTIYF,TGTGCCACCAGGGGCGCCTCTGGAAACACCATATATTTT
TRBD1,TRBJ1-6,.,14,TRBV6-5,CATDRQGNNSPLHF,TGTGCCACCGATAGACAGGGGAATAATTCACCCCTCCACTTT
TRBD2,TRBJ2-7,.,15,TRBV5-1,CASTLRAGGPYEQYF,TGCGCCAGCACCCTGCGGGCGGGGGGCCCCTACGAGCAGTACTTC
.,TRBJ2-2,.,16,TRBV30,CAWSVQGGLNTGELFF,TGTGCCTGGAGTGTACAAGGCGGGCTGAACACCGGGGAGCTGTTTTTT
.,TRBJ1-5,.,13,TRBV12-3/TRBV12-4,CASSLGRLQPQHF,TGTGCCAGCAGTTTAGGGCGACTCCAACCCCAGCATTTT
TRBD1,TRBJ2-7,.,12,TRBV29-1,CSVGQDRYEQYF,TGCAGCGTTGGACAGGACAGGTACGAGCAGTACTTC
TRBD1,TRBJ2-1,once,13,TRBV27,CASTPGQGHEQFF,TGTGCCAGCACTCCCGGACAGGGGCATGAGCAGTTCTTC
TRBD2,TRBJ2-3,.,16,TRBV2,CASSEFLAGGTDTQYF,TGTGCCAGCAGTGAGTTTCTAGCGGGGGGCACAGATACGCAGTATTTT
.,TRBJ1-6,.,13,TRBV6-1,CASSELGESPLHF,TGTGCCAGCAGTGAACTAGGGGAATCACCCCTCCACTTT
TRBD1,TRBJ2-7,.,14,TRBV2,CASSEALAPGQPTF,TGTGCCAGCAGTGAAGCGCTTGCCCCGGGACAGCCGACCTTC
.,TRBJ1-1,.,13,TRBV29-1,CSVEWGRDTEAFF,TGCAGCGTTGAGTGGGGGAGGGACACTGAAGCTTTCTTT
TRBD1,TRBJ2-1,.,17,TRBV3-1/TRBV3-2,CASSQAAGTGTYNEQFF,TGTGCCAGCAGCCAAGCGGCCGGGACAGGGACCTACAATGAGCAGTTCTTC
.,TRBJ1-5,.,15,TRBV3-1/TRBV3-2,CASSQTQGHHQPQHF,TGTGCCAGCAGTCAAACTCAGGGGCACCATCAGCCCCAGCATTTT
TRBD2,TRBJ2-2,.,17,TRBV9,CASSVPSGGGIDGELFF,TGTGCCAGCAGCGTCCCTAGCGGGGGGGGCATAGACGGGGAGCTGTTTTTT
.,TRBJ1-1,.,17,TRBV3-1/TRBV3-2,CASSQGTDTLGNTEAFF,TGTGCCAGCAGCCAAGGGACGGACACCTTGGGGAACACTGAAGCTTTCTTT
.,TRBJ1-2,.,13,TRBV6-1,CASSEGQDYGYTF,TGTGCCAGCAGTGAAGGGCAGGACTATGGCTACACCTTC
.,TRBJ1-1,.,14,TRBV11-2,CASSLSPVKPEAFF,TGTGCCAGCAGCTTAAGTCCGGTGAAACCTGAAGCTTTCTTT
.,TRBJ2-3,.,16,TRBV5-1,CASSLVPGDSTDTQYF,TGCGCCAGCAGCTTGGTCCCGGGGGATAGCACAGATACGCAGTATTTT
.,TRBJ1-3,.,15,TRBV7-6,CASSLPPGGGNTIYF,TGTGCCAGCAGCTTACCTCCCGGCGGCGGAAACACCATATATTTT
.,TRBJ2-7,.,15,TRBV5-6,CASTPIGGTSYEQYF,TGTGCCAGCACCCCCATTGGGGGGACCTCCTACGAGCAGTACTTC
.,TRBJ1-3,.,15,TRBV30,CAWEPGTVSGNTIYF,TGTGCCTGGGAGCCAGGTACGGTCTCTGGAAACACCATATATTTT